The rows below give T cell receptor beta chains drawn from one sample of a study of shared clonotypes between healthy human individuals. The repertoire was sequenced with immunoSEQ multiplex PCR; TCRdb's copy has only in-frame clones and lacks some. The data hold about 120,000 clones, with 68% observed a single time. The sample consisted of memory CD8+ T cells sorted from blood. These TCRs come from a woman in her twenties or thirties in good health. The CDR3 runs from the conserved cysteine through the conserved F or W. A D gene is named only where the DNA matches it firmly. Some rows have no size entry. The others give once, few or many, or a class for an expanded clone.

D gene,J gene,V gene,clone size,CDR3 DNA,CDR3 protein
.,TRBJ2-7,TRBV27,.,TGTGCCAGCAGCGGTTCTAGCTCCTACGAGCAGTACTTC,CASSGSSSYEQYF
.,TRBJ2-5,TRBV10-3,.,TGTGCCATCAGTGCCAGATCCGAGACCCAGTACTTC,CAISARSETQYF
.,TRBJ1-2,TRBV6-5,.,TGTGCCAGCAGGTCGAAACTGACAGGTCGCGGCTACACCTTC,CASRSKLTGRGYTF
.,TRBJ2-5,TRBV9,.,TGTGCCAGCAGCTTCGCCGGGACTCAAGAGACCCAGTACTTC,CASSFAGTQETQYF
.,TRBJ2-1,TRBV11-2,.,TGTGCCAGCAGCCAAATTCAGGGCTCCTACAATGAGCAGTTCTTC,CASSQIQGSYNEQFF
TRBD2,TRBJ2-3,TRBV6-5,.,TGTGCCAGCCGGGAGCGGGGGGGGGCAGATACGCAGTATTTT,CASRERGGADTQYF
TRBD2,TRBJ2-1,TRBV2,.,TGTGCCAGCAGTGAGGGAGGGAGCTCCTACAATGAGCAGTTCTTC,CASSEGGSSYNEQFF
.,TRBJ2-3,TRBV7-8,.,TGTGCCAGCAGCCATGGCCCCAGGGTCTCCAGGAGCACAGATACGCAGTATTTT,CASSHGPRVSRSTDTQYF
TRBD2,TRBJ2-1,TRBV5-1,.,TGCGCCAGCAGCTTCGCTAGCGGTAGCTCCTACAATGAGCAGTTCTTC,CASSFASGSSYNEQFF
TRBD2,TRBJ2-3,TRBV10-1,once,TGCGCCAGCAGCCCCGGACTAGCGGATACAGATACGCAGTATTTT,CASSPGLADTDTQYF
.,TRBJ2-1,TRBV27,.,TGTGCCAGCAGTTTCAGGGGACTCCTTGACGATGAGCAGTTCTTC,CASSFRGLLDDEQFF
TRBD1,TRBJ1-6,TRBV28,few,TGTGCCAGCAGTGGGACAGGGGGAAGGTCACCCCTCCACTTT,CASSGTGGRSPLHF
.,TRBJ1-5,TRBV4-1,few,TGCGCCAGCAGCCACCCCCTCGGAGTGGGTCAGCCCCAGCATTTT,CASSHPLGVGQPQHF
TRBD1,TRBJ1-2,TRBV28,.,TGTGCCAGCAGTTCCGGGACAGGGTCGTACGGCTACACCTTC,CASSSGTGSYGYTF
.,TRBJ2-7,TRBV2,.,TGTGCCAGCAGTGACGCGACAGGCCACTACGAGCAGTACTTC,CASSDATGHYEQYF
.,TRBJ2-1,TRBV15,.,TGTGCCACCAGCAGAGATACGGCGAGCTCCTACAATGAGCAGTTCTTC,CATSRDTASSYNEQFF
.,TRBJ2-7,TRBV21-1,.,TGTGCCAGCAGCAAAGGGGGGCTCCCCACCTACGAGCAGTACTTC,CASSKGGLPTYEQYF
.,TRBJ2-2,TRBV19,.,TGTGCCAGTAGTGGCTTGACAGATGAAACCGGGGAGCTGTTTTTT,CASSGLTDETGELFF
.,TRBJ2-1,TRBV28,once,TGTGCCAGCAGTTTAAGTCTAGGTGCTTTCTACAATGAGCAGTTCTTC,CASSLSLGAFYNEQFF
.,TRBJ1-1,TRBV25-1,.,TGTGCCAGCAGTGACCGGGACGGGTATACTGAAGCTTTCTTT,CASSDRDGYTEAFF
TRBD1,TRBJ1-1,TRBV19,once,TGTGCCAGTAGCCCTGGGACAGGGAGCGAAGCTTTCTTT,CASSPGTGSEAFF
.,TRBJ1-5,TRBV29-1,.,TGCAGCGTTTCCCGGACGGCCGGTCAGCCCCAGCATTTT,CSVSRTAGQPQHF
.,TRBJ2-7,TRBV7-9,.,TGTGCCAGCAGCCTAGGGACTGCTCCCGAGCAGTACTTC,CASSLGTAPEQYF
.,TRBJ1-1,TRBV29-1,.,TGCAGCGTCCTTGGAAGTTTCGGGATGAACACTGAAGCTTTCTTT,CSVLGSFGMNTEAFF
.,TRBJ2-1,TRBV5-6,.,TGTGCCAGCAGCTTGAATAGCGTCGCCTACAATGAGCAGTTCTTC,CASSLNSVAYNEQFF
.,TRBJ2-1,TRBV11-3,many,TGTGCCAGCAGCTTAATCGGCAATGAGCAGTTCTTC,CASSLIGNEQFF
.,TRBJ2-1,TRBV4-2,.,TGTGCCAGCAGCCAAGGCGGGTTATCCTACAATGAGCAGTTCTTC,CASSQGGLSYNEQFF
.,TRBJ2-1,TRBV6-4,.,TGTGCCAGCAGTGACTCATTTGGCGGGGTCAATGAGCAGTTCTTC,CASSDSFGGVNEQFF
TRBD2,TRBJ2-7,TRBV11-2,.,TGTGCCAGCAGCCCATGGGGGGGTTACGAGCAGTACTTC,CASSPWGGYEQYF